The 17 T cell receptor beta chains below come from one sample, sequenced in a study of Graves' ophthalmopathy and Graves' hyperthyroidism. The study amplified TCR beta CDR3 regions using RNA transcripts. Scientists carried out first-round RT-PCR using HTBI primers and then a second-round multiplex PCR. TCRdb redid the calling of the multiplex PCR reads with MiXCR, one entry per CDR3 protein. The data hold roughly 1.1 million distinct CDR3 sequences, with about 40% observed a single time. The sequenced sample was peripheral blood or thyroid tissue (not recorded which). The receptors were sampled from an adult man with Graves' hyperthyroidism.

The chain uses TRBV7-2 and TRBJ2-7; TRBD2 matches at 8 bases. V lost 6 bases, J lost 0 bases, and 10 bases stayed unmatched. CDR1 is SGHTA, CDR2 FQGNSA, per germline. The CDR3 totals 16 residues. As DNA, the CDR3 is TGTGCCAGCAGATCTGGCGGGAGGTTGAGCTCCTACGAGCAGTACTTC. Translation: CASRSGGRLSSYEQYF.

As concerns this clonotype: One end of the junction varies from germline; a read error may be responsible. The rearrangement uses TRBV12-3 or TRBV12-4 and TRBJ2-2; 7 bases map to TRBD2. The CDR3 runs 15 residues. This CDR3 reads CASSLVRGVTGVLFF. CDR3 coding DNA: TGTGCCAGCAGTTTAGTCCGGGGGGTCACCGGGGTGCTGTTTTTT.

The V and J genes are TRBV29-1 and TRBJ1-2; D uncertain. The V end was cut by 7 bases, the J end by 2 bases, with 14 bases between. CDR3 length equals 13 residues. CDR1 and CDR2 (germline): SQVTM, ANQGSEA. CDR3 sequence: CSAQIDGNYGYTF. CDR3 in DNA: TGCAGCGCGCAGATCGACGGGAACTATGGCTACACCTTC.

This clonotype was seen only once. At one of its ends the junction is not consistent with the germline gene, which may arise from a read error. V usage is TRBV19 and J usage is TRBJ1-2, with D tentatively TRBD1 (5 bases). The CDR3 spans 11 residues. CDR1 and CDR2 from the germline V gene are LNHDA and SQIVND (reference sequence). CDR3 amino acids: CASLDTVTLFF. The CDR3 DNA sequence: TGTGCCAGTTTGGACACTGTAACCCTCTTCTTC.

The CDR3 region has the DNA TGCGCCAGCAGTGAGCCGGACAGGCTGAAGACCCAGTACTTC. Translated: CASSEPDRLKTQYF. The chain uses TRBV10-2 and TRBJ2-5; 7 nucleotides line up with TRBD1. This CDR3 is built from 14 residues. CDR1 is WSHSY and CDR2 is SAAADI in the germline V gene. V shed 2 bases and J 6 bases; nucleotides not matched to a gene: 6.

This clonotype was recorded many times. The chain combines TRBV9 with TRBJ1-5; D ambiguous. The CDR3 length is 13 residues. Germline V gives CDR1 SGDLS, CDR2 YYNGEE. The germline V and J ends were trimmed by 0 bases and 4 bases, with 5 bases remaining between them. The CDR3 spells CASSVAGNQPQHF. CDR3 in DNA: TGTGCCAGCAGCGTAGCCGGGAATCAGCCCCAGCATTTT.

The V gene is TRBV29-1, the J gene TRBJ1-1; D not certain. This CDR3 is built from 11 residues. In germline, CDR1 is SQVTM, CDR2 ANQGSEA. V lost 6 bases, J lost 7 bases, and 12 bases lay in between. The CDR3 DNA reads TGCAGCGTCCGAGCTTCCTTTGAAGCTTTCTTT. Translating it yields CSVRASFEAFF. The full variable domain, its missing parts supplied by reference TRBV29-1 and TRBJ1-1, is SAVISQKPSRDICQRGTSLTIQCQVDSQVTMMFWYRQQPGQSLTLIATANQGSEATYESGFVIDKFPISRPNLTFSTLTVSNMSPEDSSIYLCSVRASFEAFFGQGTRLTVV.

In the case of this clonotype: A much larger clone lies a single base off, so this may be a read error. J is TRBJ2-5 and V is TRBV12-3 or TRBV12-4, with TRBD1 as a possible D gene (6 bases). Trimming cost V 10 bases and J 5 bases, with 17 bases left between them. The CDR3 covers 13 residues. The CDR3 reads CATGVGRAETQYF. The CDR3 nucleotides are TGTGCCACAGGGGTTGGTAGAGCGGAGACCCAGTACTTC.

The chain combines TRBV7-9 with TRBJ1-6, with TRBD1 matching 7 bases. The CDR3 loop spans 12 amino acids. J was trimmed by 15 bases and V by 6 bases; bases with no gene match: 8. Germline V gene sequence: CDR1 SEHNR, CDR2 FQNEAQ (reference sequence). The CDR3 DNA reads as TGTGCCAGCAGTTCCGACAGGGCGGACCTCCACTTT. This gives the protein CASSSDRADLHF.

Only a few counts were recorded for this clonotype. With a much larger clone just one base away, this may be a read error. This chain joins TRBV29-1 and TRBJ1-1; the D is unclear. Germline assignment: CDR1 SQVTM and CDR2 ANQGSEA. V lost 4 bases and J lost 1, with 7 bases in between. The length of the CDR3 is 12 residues. Here the CDR3 DNA reads TGCAGCGTTGTATGGAGGAACACTGAAGCTTTCTTT. Translated: CSVVWRNTEAFF.

This clonotype has more than one count but fewer than ten. The rearrangement joins TRBV7-9 to TRBJ2-7, with 7 bases fitting TRBD1. Trimming at V came to 1 base and at J to 2 bases, leaving 14 bases not matched to a gene. The CDR3 is 18 amino acids. Looked up from germline, CDR1 is SEHNR and CDR2 is FQNEAQ (reference sequence). This CDR3 reads CASSLGGGGQEKTYEQYF. DNA for the CDR3: TGTGCCAGCAGCTTAGGAGGGGGTGGACAGGAGAAAACCTACGAGCAGTACTTC.

This clonotype was observed at least ten times. The chain joins TRBV9 to TRBJ1-4; TRBD1 is a possible D gene (6 bases). Germline V gene data show CDR1 as SGDLS and CDR2 as YYNGEE. V lost 4 bases and J 8 bases, leaving 18 bases between the germline ends. This CDR3 has 15 residues. CDR3 in amino acids: CASSQVGARGEKLFF. The CDR3 coding sequence is TGTGCCAGCAGCCAAGTTGGGGCCAGGGGAGAAAAACTGTTTTTT.

CDR3 bases: TGCAGCGTTGTGGGGGGACAGGGTCACGGAAACACCTTC. It translates to CSVVGGQGHGNTF. The V gene is TRBV29-1, the J gene TRBJ1-2, with 9 bases identical to TRBD1. V gave up 4 bases and J gave up 12 bases; unmatched junction bases: 12. CDR3 length equals 13 residues. Germline CDR1 reads SQVTM; CDR2 reads ANQGSEA.

The chain couples TRBV6-5 to TRBJ1-2; D remains ambiguous. In germline, CDR1 is MNHEY, CDR2 SVGAGI. CDR3 length equals 14 residues. Trimming left V 6 bases short and J 1 base short, with 12 bases between. The CDR3 reads CASSSPFLNYGYTF. The DNA for the CDR3 is TGTGCCAGCAGCTCTCCGTTCCTTAACTATGGCTACACCTTC.

This clonotype occurred many times. The chain recombines TRBV5-4 with TRBJ2-5; 8 bases line up with TRBD1. Germline CDR1 SGHNT, CDR2 YYREEE (reference sequence). CDR3 length: 13 amino acids. V dropped 4 bases and J dropped 7; count of bases not matched to a gene: 6. The CDR3 spells CASSLQGAGTQYF. DNA of the CDR3: TGTGCCAGCAGCCTGCAGGGGGCCGGGACCCAGTACTTC.

Concerning this clonotype: A clone one base away is much larger, so this may be a read error. The chain joins TRBV10-3 to TRBJ1-2, with TRBD1 identical over 7 bases. The CDR3 is made up of 14 amino acids. Germline V lookup: CDR1 ENHRY, CDR2 SYGVKD. Here the CDR3 DNA reads TGTGCCAGCAGTGACGGACAGGATCCCTGTGGCTACACCTTC. Translation: CASSDGQDPCGYTF.

Regarding this clonotype: Relative to the germline gene, one junction end is altered; a read error may explain this. This chain joins TRBV7-2 and TRBJ2-7, with TRBD2 matching 8 bases. Per the germline V gene, CDR1 is SGHTA and CDR2 is FQGNSA. The CDR3 is 14 residues long. The CDR3 loop is CASSQWDGGAKQYF. Here the CDR3 DNA reads TGCGCCAGCAGCCAATGGGACGGGGGGGCCAAGCAGTACTTC.